This entry lists 32 T cell receptor beta chains sequenced from one sample in a study of T cell responses to AZD1222 COVID-19 vaccine. TCRdb's copy holds only in-frame clones and misses some; the assay was immunoSEQ multiplex PCR. The sample shows more than 150,000 clones, just over 90% of them seen only once. The specimen was peripheral blood, collected on day 0 of AZD1222 vaccination. These receptors were obtained from an adult in good health.

V and J are TRBV7-9 and TRBJ1-1, with a weak D call TRBD1 (5 bases). The germline V and J ends were trimmed by 5 bases and 4 bases, with 20 bases remaining between them. Germline CDR1 is SEHNR and CDR2 is FQNEAQ (reference sequence). The CDR3 sequence is 16 residues long. The CDR3 sequence: CASSPPLGGVGTEAFF. CDR3 bases: TGTGCCAGCAGCCCGCCCCTTGGGGGGGTAGGCACTGAAGCTTTCTTT.

V usage is TRBV19 and J usage is TRBJ1-5, with D hard to call. Germline CDR1 and CDR2: LNHDA and SQIVND (reference sequence). Trimming pared 5 bases from V and 0 bases from J, leaving 5 bases between. The CDR3 is made up of 13 amino acids. CDR3 DNA sequence: TGTGCCAGTAGTCCGGGTAGCAATCAGCCCCAGCATTTT. Encoded protein: CASSPGSNQPQHF.

This rearrangement joins TRBV3-1 (or the pseudogene TRBV3-2) to TRBJ2-7; TRBD2 is a possible D gene (5 bases). The germline CDR1 and CDR2 sequences are LGHDT and YNNKEL (reference sequence). CDR3 length: 15 residues. V lost 4 bases and J 4 bases, leaving 17 bases between the germline ends. The CDR3 region is CASSRLGEKAYEQYF. In nucleotides, the CDR3 is TGTGCCAGCAGCCGCCTTGGGGAGAAAGCGTACGAGCAGTACTTC.

The chain links TRBV5-5 to TRBJ1-1; TRBD1 matches 7 bases. The CDR3 is 16 amino acids. Germline V gene lookup returns CDR1 SGHKS and CDR2 YYEKEE (reference sequence). The V gene end was trimmed by 4 bases and the J gene end by 3 bases; junction bases not matched to a gene: 12. CDR3 in amino acids: CASSRRPTGSDTEAFF. CDR3 sequence (DNA): TGTGCCAGCAGCCGACGGCCGACAGGGTCGGACACTGAAGCTTTCTTT.

The genes are TRBV10-1 and TRBJ2-7, with 10 nucleotides matching TRBD2. There are 17 residues in the CDR3. Germline loops: CDR1 WNHNN, CDR2 SYGVQD (reference sequence). Germline trimming cut 4 bases from V and 0 bases from J; bases unmatched to any gene: 9. The CDR3 loop reads CASSGNSGRSNSYEQYF. The CDR3 region has the DNA TGCGCCAGCAGTGGAAATAGCGGGAGGAGCAACTCCTACGAGCAGTACTTC.

Here the CDR3 reads CASRLKLRSYEQYF. The CDR3 region has the DNA TGTGCCAGCAGACTCAAGTTAAGGTCCTACGAGCAGTACTTC. The J gene is TRBJ2-7, the V gene TRBV11-1, with D hard to call. This CDR3 comprises 14 residues. The germline V gene has CDR1 SGHAT and CDR2 FQDESV (reference sequence). The V end lost 6 bases, the J end lost 1 base, and 13 bases lay between the germline ends.

This chain links TRBV20-1 with TRBJ1-4; D unclear. Trimming took 2 bases from V and 8 from J, leaving 6 bases between them. The CDR3 is 11 residues long. Germline assignment: CDR1 DFQATT and CDR2 SNEGSKA (reference sequence). The CDR3 nucleotides read TGCAGTGCTAGACTATACGAAAAACTGTTTTTT. Translation: CSARLYEKLFF.

The chain carries TRBV19 and TRBJ1-6, with 10 bases identical to TRBD1. The CDR3 has 15 residues. The germline V gene has CDR1 LNHDA and CDR2 SQIVND (reference sequence). V was pared by 5 bases and J by 9 bases, with 7 bases of the junction left unmatched. CDR3 sequence reads: CASSVGTGVGSPLHF. For the CDR3, the DNA is TGTGCCAGTAGTGTCGGGACAGGGGTAGGTTCACCCCTCCACTTT.

V is TRBV29-1 and J is TRBJ2-1; 14 bases are a match to TRBD2. Germline CDR1 reads SQVTM; CDR2 reads ANQGSEA. The CDR3 totals 20 residues. J was trimmed by 0 bases and V by 3 bases; bases with no gene match: 13. CDR3 region: CSVDELAGLAGALSYNEQFF. In DNA, the CDR3 is TGCAGCGTTGACGAACTTGCGGGACTAGCGGGGGCCCTCTCCTACAATGAGCAGTTCTTC.

This clone has just a few counts. The chain combines TRBV19 with TRBJ1-2, with 9 bases lining up with TRBD1. Germline trimming cut 3 bases from V and 4 bases from J; bases unmatched to any gene: 6. The CDR3 is 15 residues long. CDR1 and CDR2 (germline): LNHDA, SQIVND (reference sequence). The CDR3 spells CASSILDRGGYGYTF. CDR3 sequence (DNA): TGTGCCAGTAGTATTTTGGACAGGGGCGGCTATGGCTACACCTTC.

The chain links TRBV3-1 (or the pseudogene TRBV3-2) to TRBJ2-7, with D uncertain. Germline-derived CDR1 and CDR2 are LGHDT and YNNKEL (reference sequence). Trimming took 4 bases from V and 6 from J, leaving 10 bases between them. This CDR3 spans 12 amino acids. The CDR3 is CASSRRSSEQYF. The CDR3 nucleotides read TGTGCCAGCAGCCGAAGGTCGAGCGAGCAGTACTTC.

This clone occurred once. One end of the junction varies from germline; a read error may be responsible. This rearrangement joins TRBV7-7 to TRBJ2-1, with TRBD1 as a possible D gene (5 bases). The CDR3 has 14 residues. Per germline, CDR1 SSHAT and CDR2 FNYEAQ (reference sequence). The CDR3 DNA reads TGTGCTAGCAGCTTAGGTTCAGGGTGGGGTGAGCAGTTCTTC. Translated: CASSLGSGWGEQFF.

The chain carries TRBV5-4 and TRBJ2-4, with TRBD2 identical over 15 bases. The CDR3 runs to 17 residues. Germline-derived CDR1 and CDR2 are SGHNT and YYREEE (reference sequence). V shed 0 bases and J 8 bases; nucleotides not matched to a gene: 6. The CDR3, as DNA: TGTGCCAGCAGCTTGGGGGGACTAGCGGGAGGAAGGGACATTCAGTACTTC. As protein: CASSLGGLAGGRDIQYF.

The chain has TRBV5-5 and TRBJ1-4, with D hard to call. Per germline, CDR1 SGHKS and CDR2 YYEKEE (reference sequence). The CDR3 length is 13 residues. V was cut by 0 bases and J by 9 bases, with 9 bases left in between. The CDR3, as DNA: TGTGCCAGCAGCTTGGTTAGGGCACAAAAACTGTTTTTT. Protein product: CASSLVRAQKLFF.

This sequence joins TRBV25-1 and TRBJ2-7; no definite D call. Trimming cost V 5 bases and J 3 bases, with 11 bases left between them. Germline loops: CDR1 MGHDK, CDR2 SYGVNS. There are 13 residues in the CDR3. The CDR3 nucleotides are TGTGCCAGCAGTACCACCCCCGACTACGAGCAGTACTTC. As protein: CASSTTPDYEQYF.

As DNA, the CDR3 is TGTGCCAGCAGGGCTCCCGGCTCCTATGGCTACACCTTC. It specifies CASRAPGSYGYTF. The chain links TRBV28 to TRBJ1-2; D is unresolved. The CDR3 covers 13 residues. Germline CDR1 is MDHEN and CDR2 is SYDVKM. Trimming shortened V by 6 bases and J by 4 bases, and 12 bases separated the two germline ends.

The V call is TRBV6-5, the J call TRBJ1-2; 9 nucleotides align to TRBD1. The V gene's germline CDR1 is MNHEY and CDR2 SVGAGI. Germline trimming cut 6 bases from V and 4 bases from J; bases unmatched to any gene: 9. CDR3 length equals 15 residues. The CDR3 here is CASRPGQGLVYGYTF. For the CDR3, the DNA is TGTGCCAGCAGACCGGGACAGGGCCTCGTCTATGGCTACACCTTC.

The chain joins TRBV10-1 to TRBJ1-3, with D possibly being TRBD1 (5 bases). Germline V gene sequence: CDR1 WNHNN, CDR2 SYGVQD (reference sequence). This CDR3 is built from 17 residues. Trimming took 2 bases from V and 0 from J, leaving 14 bases between them. CDR3 sequence reads: CASSEPGRRTSGNTIYF. The CDR3 nucleotides are TGCGCCAGCAGTGAGCCAGGGCGAAGGACCTCTGGAAACACCATATATTTT.

This sequence joins TRBV5-5 and TRBJ1-1, with D unresolved. Deletions cut 0 bases from V and 3 bases from J, with 12 bases between. This CDR3 comprises 15 residues. Germline-derived CDR1 and CDR2 are SGHKS and YYEKEE (reference sequence). The CDR3 sequence: CASSLAGGSDTEAFF. The CDR3, as DNA: TGTGCCAGCAGCTTGGCCGGAGGGTCGGACACTGAAGCTTTCTTT.

The gene calls are TRBV5-1 and TRBJ2-1, with D possibly TRBD1 on 6 matching bases. Trimming took 4 bases from V and 10 from J, leaving 18 bases between them. Germline lookup yields CDR1 SGHRS and CDR2 YFSETQ. The CDR3 length is 14 residues. The CDR3 sequence: CASSREQGRKEQFF. CDR3 in DNA: TGCGCCAGCAGCAGGGAACAGGGTCGGAAAGAGCAGTTCTTC.

The chain employs TRBV10-1 and TRBJ2-7; D remains unclear. Germline CDR1 is WNHNN and CDR2 is SYGVQD (reference sequence). This CDR3 region has 11 residues. Trimming removed 3 bases from V and 13 bases from J, with 13 bases in between. CDR3 bases: TGCGCCAGCAGTGAAGGAGAGATCGTCTACTTC. Translation gives CASSEGEIVYF.

This clone was seen a single time. In DNA, the CDR3 is TGTGCCAGCAGGCAGACCTCAACCTCTGGAAACACCATATATTTT. It is translated as CASRQTSTSGNTIYF. The gene calls are TRBV6-5 and TRBJ1-3; D not certain. Per germline, CDR1 MNHEY and CDR2 SVGAGI. V was pared by 6 bases and J by 0 bases, with 12 bases between. This CDR3 comprises 15 residues.

The J gene is TRBJ1-2, the V gene TRBV7-9; D uncertain. Per germline, CDR1 SEHNR and CDR2 FQNEAQ (reference sequence). Trimming took off 4 bases at V and 6 bases at J, with 15 bases between the two ends. The CDR3 is made up of 14 amino acids. CDR3: CASSSMDGRDGYTF. The CDR3 DNA reads TGTGCCAGCAGCTCGATGGACGGGCGGGATGGCTACACCTTC.

The V call is TRBV6-6, the J call TRBJ1-6, with 8 bases identical to TRBD1. CDR3 size: 15 residues. Germline trimming cut 8 bases from V and 10 bases from J; bases unmatched to any gene: 13. The germline V gene has CDR1 MNHNY and CDR2 SVGAGI (reference sequence). The CDR3 bases are TGTGCCAGCCGACCAAAAGGACAGGGAGGGTCACCCCTCCACTTT. Encoded protein: CASRPKGQGGSPLHF.

The J gene is TRBJ1-3, the V gene TRBV12-3 or TRBV12-4; D is unclear. V was pared by 7 bases and J by 1 base, with 5 bases between. The CDR3 length is 12 residues. The CDR3 loop reads CASTISGNTIYF. CDR3 sequence (DNA): TGTGCCAGCACCATTTCTGGAAACACCATATATTTT.

The rearrangement uses TRBV27 and TRBJ2-3; TRBD2 is a possible D gene (6 bases). This CDR3 comprises 15 residues. CDR1 is MNHEY and CDR2 is SMNVEV in the germline V gene (reference sequence). Between the trimmed V and J ends, which lost 4 bases and 0 bases, there was a span of 11 bases. CDR3 nucleotides: TGTGCCAGCAGTTCCTGGGGGACTAGCACAGATACGCAGTATTTT. Protein product: CASSSWGTSTDTQYF.

This clone occurred once. The V and J genes are TRBV11-2 and TRBJ2-7; D is possibly TRBD1 (5 bases). This CDR3 region has 14 residues. Between the trimmed V and J ends, which lost 2 bases and 2 bases, there was a span of 10 bases. In germline, CDR1 is SGHAT, CDR2 FQNNGV. This CDR3 reads CASSLRGIPYEQYF. The CDR3 DNA follows: TGTGCCAGCAGCTTAAGGGGAATCCCCTACGAGCAGTACTTC.

This sequence joins TRBV5-6 and TRBJ1-2; D is unclear. CDR3 length: 17 amino acids. The V gene lost 4 bases and the J gene lost 4 bases, with 23 bases spanning the gap. The germline V gene has CDR1 SGHDT and CDR2 YYEEEE. The CDR3 reads CASSPAPMTDHSYGYTF. Written as DNA, the CDR3 is TGTGCCAGCAGCCCTGCTCCAATGACGGACCATTCCTATGGCTACACCTTC.

J is TRBJ1-5 and V is TRBV4-1, with 9 bases identical to TRBD1. The CDR3 has 17 residues. Germline CDR1 and CDR2: MGHRA and YSYEKL. Trimming took 0 bases from V and 2 from J; bases not matched to a gene: 5. The CDR3 is CASSQDPGQGGNQPQHF. Written as DNA, the CDR3 is TGCGCCAGCAGCCAAGATCCGGGACAGGGAGGCAATCAGCCCCAGCATTTT.

The chain has TRBV4-2 and TRBJ2-7; D is uncertain. From germline, CDR1 is LGHNA and CDR2 YNFKEQ. This CDR3 has 13 amino acids. V was pared by 1 base and J by 2 bases, with 6 bases between. The CDR3 coding sequence is TGTGCCAGCAGCCAAGGGCAGACCTACGAGCAGTACTTC. Translation gives CASSQGQTYEQYF.

The chain links TRBV6-4 to TRBJ2-1; 8 nucleotides agree with TRBD1. The germline CDR1 and CDR2 sequences are MRHNA and SNTAGT. The CDR3 covers 14 residues. Trimming took 8 bases from V and 8 from J; bases not matched to a gene: 11. As DNA, the CDR3 is TGTGCCAGCTCCAAGACAGGGGAAGCCGATGAGCAGTTCTTC. Amino acid sequence: CASSKTGEADEQFF.

The V and J genes are TRBV27 and TRBJ2-5; D assignment may be TRBD1 or TRBD2 (5 bases each). The CDR3 has 14 amino acids. The germline V gene encodes CDR1 MNHEY and CDR2 SMNVEV (reference sequence). V lost 6 bases and J lost 2, with 13 bases in between. CDR3 sequence (DNA): TGTGCCAGCAGGTACTCCGGGGCTCAAGAGACCCAGTACTTC. Translation: CASRYSGAQETQYF.